The subject of this entry is one T cell receptor (beta chain). The antigen is undetermined. This entry belongs to a study of T cells in localized non-small cell lung cancer. Broader study findings: In adjacent lung, a median roughly 60 of the top 100 tumor clones were found. Sequencing was limited to one tumor region, leaving the possibility of heterogeneity open.

This table comes from immunoSEQ multiplex PCR, and its TCRdb copy is limited to in-frame clones, with some not included. The sample contains tens of thousands of clones, roughly 91% of which appear only once. This specimen consisted of peripheral blood, obtained before any cancer treatment. The sequence derives from a woman aged 40-70 years with stage I squamous cell lung carcinoma.

CDR3 bases: TGTGCCAGCAGCCCGGGGGGGCGAGATGGCTACACCTTC. Protein: CASSPGGRDGYTF. The chain carries TRBV7-2 and TRBJ1-2; D is perhaps TRBD1 (6 bases). The ends were cut back, 5 bases at V and 6 bases at J, with 13 bases in the middle. Germline V gene data show CDR1 as SGHTA and CDR2 as FQGNSA. This CDR3 comprises 13 residues.